This entry is about one TCR beta chain. The antigen is not known. TCRdb independently ran MiXCR on the multiplex PCR reads; one entry per CDR3 protein. The table includes 180,000 or so distinct CDR3 sequences, around 29% detected once. The source of the sample is a study of breast tumors, draining lymph nodes, adjacent tissues. Regarding the study as a whole: The lymph node origin of tumor T cells was framed as consistent with a hypothesis, not demonstrated. Tumor repertoires ranked between lymph nodes and nontumor tissue in diversity, with V and J gene preferences.

V shed 5 bases and J shed 5 bases, with 3 bases lying between them. The germline V gene encodes CDR1 WSHSY and CDR2 SAAADI. The CDR3 runs 11 residues. Breast cancer patients provided tissue from their axillary draining lymph nodes. J is TRBJ1-4 and V is TRBV10-2; D not certain. Specimen: axillary lymph node tissue. This TCR was sampled from a female donor with breast cancer. Some clones in this sample may be carry-over from other donors' samples. CDR3 DNA: TGCGCCAGCAGTTACAATGAAAAACTGTTTTTT. This sequence encodes CASSYNEKLFF.